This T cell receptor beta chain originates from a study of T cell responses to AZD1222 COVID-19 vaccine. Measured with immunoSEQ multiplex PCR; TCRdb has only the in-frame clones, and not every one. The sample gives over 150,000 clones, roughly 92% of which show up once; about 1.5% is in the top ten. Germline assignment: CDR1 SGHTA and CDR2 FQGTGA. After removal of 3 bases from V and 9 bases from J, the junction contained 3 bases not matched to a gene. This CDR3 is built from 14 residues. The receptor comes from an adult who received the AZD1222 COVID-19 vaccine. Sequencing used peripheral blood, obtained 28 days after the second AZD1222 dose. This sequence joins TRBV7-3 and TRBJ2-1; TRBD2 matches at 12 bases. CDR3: CASSFLAGGVEQFF. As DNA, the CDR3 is TGTGCCAGCAGCTTTCTAGCGGGAGGGGTTGAGCAGTTCTTC. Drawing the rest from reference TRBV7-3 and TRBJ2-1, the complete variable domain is GAGVSQTPSNKVTEKGKYVELRCDPISGHTALYWYRQSLGQGPEFLIYFQGTGAADDSGLPNDRFFAVRPEGSVSTLKIQRTERGDSAVYLCASSFLAGGVEQFFGPGTRLTVL.